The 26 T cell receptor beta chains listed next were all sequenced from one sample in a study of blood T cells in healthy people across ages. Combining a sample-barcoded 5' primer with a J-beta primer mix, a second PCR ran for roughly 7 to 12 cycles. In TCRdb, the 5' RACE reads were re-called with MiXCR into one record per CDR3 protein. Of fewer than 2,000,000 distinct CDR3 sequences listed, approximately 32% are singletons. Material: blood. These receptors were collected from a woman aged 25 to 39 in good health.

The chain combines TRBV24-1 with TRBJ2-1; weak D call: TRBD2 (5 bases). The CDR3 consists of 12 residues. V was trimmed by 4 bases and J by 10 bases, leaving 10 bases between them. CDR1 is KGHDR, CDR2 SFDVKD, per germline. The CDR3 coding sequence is TGTGCCACCAGTGACCCCGGCGGGGAGCAGTTCTTC. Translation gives CATSDPGGEQFF.

CDR3 sequence (DNA): TGCAGTGCCCCAAACCCTAAGCGGGAGGGCCCCGATGAGCAGTTCTTC. It is translated as CSAPNPKREGPDEQFF. The chain couples TRBV20-1 to TRBJ2-1, with TRBD2 identical over 10 bases. The V segment lost 6 bases and the J segment 8 bases; nucleotides outside the gene matches: 16. The CDR3 consists of 16 residues. CDR1 and CDR2 (germline): DFQATT, SNEGSKA (reference sequence).

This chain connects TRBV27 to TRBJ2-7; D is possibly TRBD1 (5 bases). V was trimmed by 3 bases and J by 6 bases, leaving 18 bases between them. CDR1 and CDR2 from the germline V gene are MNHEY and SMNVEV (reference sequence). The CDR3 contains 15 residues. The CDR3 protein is CASSFLGQGRVEQYF. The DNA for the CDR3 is TGTGCCAGCAGTTTCCTGGGGCAGGGAAGGGTCGAGCAGTACTTC.

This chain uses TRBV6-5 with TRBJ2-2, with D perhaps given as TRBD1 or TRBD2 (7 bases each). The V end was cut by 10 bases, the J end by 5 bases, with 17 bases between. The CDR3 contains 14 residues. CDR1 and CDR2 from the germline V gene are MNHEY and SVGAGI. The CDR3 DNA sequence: TGTGCCAACAGCAACAGGGGAGGGACCGGGGAGCTGTTTTTT. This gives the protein CANSNRGGTGELFF.

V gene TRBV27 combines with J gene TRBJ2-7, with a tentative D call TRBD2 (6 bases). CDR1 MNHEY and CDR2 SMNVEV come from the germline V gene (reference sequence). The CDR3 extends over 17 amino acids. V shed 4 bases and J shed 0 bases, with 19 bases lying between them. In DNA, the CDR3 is TGTGCCAGCAGTTCCCGCTTGGGAGGAAGGAGCTCCTACGAGCAGTACTTC. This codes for CASSSRLGGRSSYEQYF.

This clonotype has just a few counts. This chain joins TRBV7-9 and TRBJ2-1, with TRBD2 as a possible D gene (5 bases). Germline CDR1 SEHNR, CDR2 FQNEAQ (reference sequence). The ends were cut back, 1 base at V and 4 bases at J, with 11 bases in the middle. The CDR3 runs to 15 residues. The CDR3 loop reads CASSLGLARYNEQFF. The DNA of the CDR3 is TGTGCCAGCAGCTTAGGCCTAGCCCGATACAATGAGCAGTTCTTC.

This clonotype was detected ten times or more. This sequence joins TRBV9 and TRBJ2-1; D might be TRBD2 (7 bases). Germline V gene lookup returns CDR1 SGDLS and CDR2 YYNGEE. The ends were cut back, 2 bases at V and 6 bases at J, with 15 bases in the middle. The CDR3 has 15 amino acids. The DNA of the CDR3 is TGTGCCAGCAGCGTCGGTATGAGGGGGGGCAATGAGCAGTTCTTC. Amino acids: CASSVGMRGGNEQFF.

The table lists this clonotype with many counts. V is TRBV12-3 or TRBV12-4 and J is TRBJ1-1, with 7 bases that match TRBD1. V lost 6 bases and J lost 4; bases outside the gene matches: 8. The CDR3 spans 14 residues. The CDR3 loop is CASSPRQGGTEAFF. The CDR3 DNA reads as TGTGCCAGCAGCCCCAGACAGGGTGGCACTGAAGCTTTCTTT.

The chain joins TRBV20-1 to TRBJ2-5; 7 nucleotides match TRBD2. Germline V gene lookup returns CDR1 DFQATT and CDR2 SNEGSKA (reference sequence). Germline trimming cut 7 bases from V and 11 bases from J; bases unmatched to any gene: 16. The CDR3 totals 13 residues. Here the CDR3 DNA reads TGCAGTGTAAGCGGGGCGCCGGAGTGGGAGCAGTACTTC. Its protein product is CSVSGAPEWEQYF.

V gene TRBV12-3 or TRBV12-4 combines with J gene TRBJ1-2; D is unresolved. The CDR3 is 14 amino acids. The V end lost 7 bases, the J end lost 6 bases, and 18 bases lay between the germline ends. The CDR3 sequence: CASTAPGRADGYTF. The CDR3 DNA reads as TGTGCCAGCACCGCACCGGGAAGAGCGGATGGCTACACCTTC.

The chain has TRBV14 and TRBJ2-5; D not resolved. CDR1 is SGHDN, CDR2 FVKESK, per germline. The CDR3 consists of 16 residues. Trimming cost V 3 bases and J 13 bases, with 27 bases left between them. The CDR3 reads CASSHDKTTGGVVWYF. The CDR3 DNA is TGTGCCAGCAGCCACGACAAGACCACCGGCGGTGTTGTCTGGTACTTC.

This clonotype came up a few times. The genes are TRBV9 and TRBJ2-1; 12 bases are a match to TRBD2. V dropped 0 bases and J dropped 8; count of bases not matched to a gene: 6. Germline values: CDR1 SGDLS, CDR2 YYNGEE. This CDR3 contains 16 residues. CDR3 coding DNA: TGTGCCAGCAGCGTAGCGGCTAGCGGGGGGGTGGATGAGCAGTTCTTC. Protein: CASSVAASGGVDEQFF.

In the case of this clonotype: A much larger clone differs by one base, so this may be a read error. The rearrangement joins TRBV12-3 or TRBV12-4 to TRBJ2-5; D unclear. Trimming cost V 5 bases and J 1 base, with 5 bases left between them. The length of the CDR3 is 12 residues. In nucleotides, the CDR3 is TGTGCCAGCAGTGAGATCCAAGAGACCCAGTACTTC. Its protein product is CASSEIQETQYF.

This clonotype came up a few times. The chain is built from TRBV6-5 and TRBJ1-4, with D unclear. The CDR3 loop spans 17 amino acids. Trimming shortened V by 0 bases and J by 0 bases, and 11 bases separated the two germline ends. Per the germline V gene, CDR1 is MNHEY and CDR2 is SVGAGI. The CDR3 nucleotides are TGTGCCAGCAGTTACTCATATAGATTTGCAACTAATGAAAAACTGTTTTTT. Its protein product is CASSYSYRFATNEKLFF.

CDR3 loop: CASSLKSGLYNEQFF. The CDR3 DNA follows: TGCGCCAGCAGCTTGAAATCGGGGCTATACAATGAGCAGTTCTTC. The rearrangement uses TRBV5-1 and TRBJ2-1; D is tentatively TRBD1 or TRBD2 (5 bases each). Germline V gives CDR1 SGHRS, CDR2 YFSETQ. The CDR3 is made up of 15 amino acids. V dropped 1 base and J dropped 4 bases, with 12 bases sitting between them.

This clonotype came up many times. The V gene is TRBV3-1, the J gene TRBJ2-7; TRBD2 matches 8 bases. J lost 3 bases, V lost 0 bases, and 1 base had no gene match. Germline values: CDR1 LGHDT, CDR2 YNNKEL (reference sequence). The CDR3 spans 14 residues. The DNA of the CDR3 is TGTGCCAGCAGCCAAGAGGGGACTAGCTACGAGCAGTACTTC. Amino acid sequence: CASSQEGTSYEQYF.

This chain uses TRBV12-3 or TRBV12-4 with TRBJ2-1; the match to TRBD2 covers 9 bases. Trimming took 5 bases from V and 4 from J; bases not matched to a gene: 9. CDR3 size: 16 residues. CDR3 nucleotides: TGTGCCAGCAGTCACTTAGCGGGAGAGGGTTACAATGAGCAGTTCTTC. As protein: CASSHLAGEGYNEQFF.

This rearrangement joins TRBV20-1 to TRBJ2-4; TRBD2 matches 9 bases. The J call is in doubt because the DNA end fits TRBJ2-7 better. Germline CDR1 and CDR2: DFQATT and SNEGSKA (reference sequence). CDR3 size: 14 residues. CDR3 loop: CSASGAGGVYEQYF. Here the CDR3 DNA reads TGCAGTGCTAGTGGGGCGGGGGGGGTGTACGAGCAGTACTTC.

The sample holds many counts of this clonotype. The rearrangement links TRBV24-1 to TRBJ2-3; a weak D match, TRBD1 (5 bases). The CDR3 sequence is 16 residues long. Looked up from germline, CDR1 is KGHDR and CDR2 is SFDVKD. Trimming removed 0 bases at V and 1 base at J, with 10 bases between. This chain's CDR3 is CATSDLELGGTDTQYF. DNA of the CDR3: TGTGCCACCAGTGATTTGGAATTAGGGGGCACAGATACGCAGTATTTT.

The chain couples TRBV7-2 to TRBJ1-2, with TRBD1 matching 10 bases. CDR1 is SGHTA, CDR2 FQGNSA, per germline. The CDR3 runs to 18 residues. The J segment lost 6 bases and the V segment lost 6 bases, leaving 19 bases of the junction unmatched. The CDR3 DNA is TGTGCCAGCAGTCCCGCCGGGACAGGGGCGTCCGAACTGAATGGCTACACCTTC. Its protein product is CASSPAGTGASELNGYTF.

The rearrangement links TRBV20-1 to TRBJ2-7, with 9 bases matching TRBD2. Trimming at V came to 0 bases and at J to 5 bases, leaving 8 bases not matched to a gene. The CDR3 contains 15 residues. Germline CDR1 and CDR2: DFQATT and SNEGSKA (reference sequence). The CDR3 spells CSARDPSGKSHEQYF. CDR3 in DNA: TGCAGTGCTAGAGATCCTAGCGGGAAAAGTCACGAGCAGTACTTC.

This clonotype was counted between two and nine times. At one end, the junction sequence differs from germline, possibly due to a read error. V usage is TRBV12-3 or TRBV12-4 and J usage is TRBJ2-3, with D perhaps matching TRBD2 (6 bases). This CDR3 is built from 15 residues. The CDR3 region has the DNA TGTGCCGGCAGTTTTGGGGGGATAAGGGCAGATACGCAGTATTTT. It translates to CAGSFGGIRADTQYF.

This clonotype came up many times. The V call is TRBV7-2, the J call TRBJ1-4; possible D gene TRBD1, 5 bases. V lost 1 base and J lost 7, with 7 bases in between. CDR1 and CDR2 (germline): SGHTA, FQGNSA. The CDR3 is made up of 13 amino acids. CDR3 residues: CASSLGGGEKLFF. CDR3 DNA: TGTGCCAGCAGCTTAGGTGGGGGTGAAAAACTGTTTTTT.

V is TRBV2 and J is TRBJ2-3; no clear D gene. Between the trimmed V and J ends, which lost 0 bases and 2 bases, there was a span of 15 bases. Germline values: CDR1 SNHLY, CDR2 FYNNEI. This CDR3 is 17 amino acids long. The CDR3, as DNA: TGTGCCAGCAGTGAAGCGCATAAAGGCTCAACCACAGATACGCAGTATTTT. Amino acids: CASSEAHKGSTTDTQYF.

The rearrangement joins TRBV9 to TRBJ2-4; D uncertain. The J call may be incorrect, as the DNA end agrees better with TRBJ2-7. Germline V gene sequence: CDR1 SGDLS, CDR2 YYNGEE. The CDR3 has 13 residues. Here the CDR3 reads CASSVETVGEQYF. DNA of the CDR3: TGTGCCAGCAGCGTAGAAACAGTTGGCGAGCAGTACTTC.

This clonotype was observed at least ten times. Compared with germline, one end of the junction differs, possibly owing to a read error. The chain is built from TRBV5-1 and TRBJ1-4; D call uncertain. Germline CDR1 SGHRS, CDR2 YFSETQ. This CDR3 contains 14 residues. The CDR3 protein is CASSFGATNEKLFF. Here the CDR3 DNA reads TGTGCCAGCAGCTTTGGAGCAACTAATGAAAAACTGTTTTTT.